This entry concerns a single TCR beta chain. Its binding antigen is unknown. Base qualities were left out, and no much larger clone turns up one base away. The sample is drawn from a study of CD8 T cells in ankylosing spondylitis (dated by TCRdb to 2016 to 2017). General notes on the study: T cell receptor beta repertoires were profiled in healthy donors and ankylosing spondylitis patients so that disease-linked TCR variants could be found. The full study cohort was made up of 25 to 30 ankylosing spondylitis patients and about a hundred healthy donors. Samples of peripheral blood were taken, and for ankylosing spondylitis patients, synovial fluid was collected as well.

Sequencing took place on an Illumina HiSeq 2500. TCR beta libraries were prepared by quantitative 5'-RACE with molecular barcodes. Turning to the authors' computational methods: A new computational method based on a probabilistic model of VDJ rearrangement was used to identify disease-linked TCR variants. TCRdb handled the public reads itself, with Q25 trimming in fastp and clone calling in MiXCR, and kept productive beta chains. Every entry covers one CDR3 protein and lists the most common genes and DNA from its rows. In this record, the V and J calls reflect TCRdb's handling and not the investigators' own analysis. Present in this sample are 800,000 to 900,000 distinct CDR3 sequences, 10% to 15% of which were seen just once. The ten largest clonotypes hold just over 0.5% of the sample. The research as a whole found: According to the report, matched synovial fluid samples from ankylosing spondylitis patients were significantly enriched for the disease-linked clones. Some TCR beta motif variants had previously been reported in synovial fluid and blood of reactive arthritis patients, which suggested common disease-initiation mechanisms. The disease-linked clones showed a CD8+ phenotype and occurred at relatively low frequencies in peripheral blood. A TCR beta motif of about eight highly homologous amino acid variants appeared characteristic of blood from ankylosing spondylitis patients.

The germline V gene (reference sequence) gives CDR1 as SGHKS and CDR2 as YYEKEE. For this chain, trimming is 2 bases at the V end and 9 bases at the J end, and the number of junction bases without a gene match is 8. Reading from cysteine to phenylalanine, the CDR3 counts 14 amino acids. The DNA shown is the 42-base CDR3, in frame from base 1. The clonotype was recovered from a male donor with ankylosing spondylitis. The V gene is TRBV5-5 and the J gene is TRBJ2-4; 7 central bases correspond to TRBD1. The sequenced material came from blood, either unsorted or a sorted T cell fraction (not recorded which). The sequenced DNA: TGTGCCAGCAGCTTCACGACAGGGAAGAGCATTCAGTACTTC. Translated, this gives CASSFTTGKSIQYF.